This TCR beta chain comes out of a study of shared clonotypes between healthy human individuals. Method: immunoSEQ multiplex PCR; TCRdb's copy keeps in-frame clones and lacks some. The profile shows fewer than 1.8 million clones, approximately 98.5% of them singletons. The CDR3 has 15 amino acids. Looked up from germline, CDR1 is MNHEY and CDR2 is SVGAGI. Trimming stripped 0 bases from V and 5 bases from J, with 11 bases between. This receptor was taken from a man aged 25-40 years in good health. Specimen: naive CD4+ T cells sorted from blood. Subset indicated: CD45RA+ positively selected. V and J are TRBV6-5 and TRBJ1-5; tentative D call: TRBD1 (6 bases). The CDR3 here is CASSYSTAGDQPQHF. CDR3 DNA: TGTGCCAGCAGTTACTCGACGGCAGGGGATCAGCCCCAGCATTTT.